This T cell receptor beta chain derives from a study of beta chain features in type 1 diabetes. The investigators reverse transcribed all of the isolated RNA, so they sequenced expressed TCRB transcripts. The assay was immunoSEQ multiplex PCR, and TCRdb's table has in-frame clones only and misses some. Of more than 20,000 clones in the sample, under 50% were seen once. Only a few counts were recorded for this clone. Its specificity is not known. Study-level points and caveats: TCRB CDR3s were moderately but significantly shorter in Type 1 diabetes patients in all four CD4+ subsets.

This clonotype was sampled from a man between 25 and 39 years old with type 1 diabetes. Sequenced material: stem cell memory CD4+ T cells from blood.

This chain's CDR3 is CASSLSTDSNQPQHF. The CDR3 DNA reads TGTGCCAGCAGCCTTTCGACAGATAGCAATCAGCCCCAGCATTTT. The chain joins TRBV7-7 to TRBJ1-5, with D possibly TRBD1 on 5 matching bases. V was clipped by 5 bases and J by 0 bases, with 11 bases between them. CDR3 length equals 15 residues. Germline values: CDR1 SSHAT, CDR2 FNYEAQ (reference sequence).